Below, 30 T cell receptor beta chains from the same sample are listed, as sequenced in a study of cytomegalovirus exposure and HLA in healthy donors. The data were produced by immunoSEQ multiplex PCR, yet TCRdb's version contains in-frame clones alone and is incomplete. The sample lists just under 150,000 clones; about 91% were seen once. Material for sequencing was PBMCs. These receptors came from a man between 18 and 35 years old in good health and CMV-seropositive.

The V and J genes are TRBV7-2 and TRBJ1-4, with unresolved D. Trimming cost V 4 bases and J 3 bases, with 12 bases left between them. Per the germline V gene, CDR1 is SGHTA and CDR2 is FQGNSA. This CDR3 has 15 amino acids. CDR3: CASSSNVAANEKLFF. The CDR3 nucleotides read TGTGCCAGCAGCTCCAATGTGGCAGCTAATGAAAAACTGTTTTTT. Together with reference TRBV7-2 and TRBJ1-4, the CDR3 gives the full variable domain: GAGVSQSPSNKVTEKGKDVELRCDPISGHTALYWYRQSLGQGLEFLIYFQGNSAPDKSGLPSDRFSAERTGGSVSTLTIQRTQQEDSAVYLCASSSNVAANEKLFFGSGTQLSVL.

This sequence joins TRBV6-1 and TRBJ1-1; D call uncertain. Trimming cost V 2 bases and J 5 bases, with 12 bases left between them. CDR3 length: 14 residues. Germline CDR1 and CDR2: MNHNS and SASEGT. CDR3 in DNA: TGTGCCAGCAGTGAAATAAAAAGGAGGACTGAAGCTTTCTTT. This encodes CASSEIKRRTEAFF.

The chain combines TRBV6-1 with TRBJ2-5, with 13 bases aligning to TRBD2. There are 16 residues in the CDR3. After removal of 2 bases from V and 2 bases from J, the junction contained 2 bases not matched to a gene. The germline CDR1 and CDR2 sequences are MNHNS and SASEGT. DNA of the CDR3: TGTGCCAGCAGTGAATCACTAGCGGGAGGGCAAGAGACCCAGTACTTC. This translates into CASSESLAGGQETQYF.

The J gene is TRBJ2-6, the V gene TRBV9, with D possibly matching TRBD2 (5 bases). V gave up 4 bases and J gave up 3 bases, with 14 bases separating them. The CDR3 runs 16 residues. Per germline, CDR1 SGDLS and CDR2 YYNGEE. The CDR3 reads CASSPPRGFGANVLTF. Here the CDR3 DNA reads TGTGCCAGCAGCCCCCCGCGAGGGTTTGGGGCCAACGTCCTGACTTTC.

V usage is TRBV7-8 and J usage is TRBJ1-1, with TRBD1 matching 7 bases. CDR1 is SGHVS, CDR2 FQNEAQ, per germline. This CDR3 has 14 residues. Trimming took 5 bases from V and 7 from J; bases not matched to a gene: 10. DNA of the CDR3: TGTGCCAGCAGCCAGGACACCCAGGGGGGTGAAGCTTTCTTT. Translating gives CASSQDTQGGEAFF.

The rearrangement uses TRBV4-1 and TRBJ2-1; no reliable D call. Germline CDR1 MGHRA, CDR2 YSYEKL. This CDR3 comprises 16 residues. V was clipped by 3 bases and J by 1 base, with 13 bases between them. CDR3 sequence reads: CASSHPIASSYNEQFF. CDR3 coding DNA: TGCGCCAGCAGCCACCCGATAGCTTCATCCTACAATGAGCAGTTCTTC.

Comments on this clone: Other DNA sequences of this sample code for an identical CDR3. This chain connects TRBV13 to TRBJ1-1, with D possibly matching TRBD1 (5 bases). V was cut by 0 bases and J by 1 base, with 6 bases left in between. Germline assignment: CDR1 PRHDT and CDR2 FYEKMQ (reference sequence). This CDR3 is 14 amino acids long. DNA for the CDR3: TGTGCCAGCAGCTTAGGGCAGGGGAACACTGAAGCTTTCTTT. It codes for CASSLGQGNTEAFF.

A note on this clone: At one end the junction does not follow the germline gene, possibly because of a read error. The J gene is TRBJ2-5, the V gene TRBV7-7, with 10 bases fitting TRBD2. The CDR3 has 14 residues. Germline lookup yields CDR1 SSHAT and CDR2 FNYEAQ (reference sequence). In DNA, the CDR3 is TGTGCTAGCAGCTTCAGCGGGGGGGAAGAGACCCAGTACTTC. Protein: CASSFSGGEETQYF. The complete variable domain, with remaining parts taken from reference TRBV7-7 and TRBJ2-5, reads GAGVSQSPRYKVTKRGQDVTLRCDPISSHATLYWYQQALGQGPEFLTYFNYEAQPDKSGLPSDRFSAERPEGSISTLTIQRTEQRDSAMYRCASSFSGGEETQYFGPGTRLLVL.

This chain connects TRBV15 to TRBJ1-1, with TRBD1 matching 9 bases. Germline CDR1 and CDR2: LNHNV and YYDKDF (reference sequence). J was trimmed by 1 base and V by 2 bases; bases with no gene match: 5. The CDR3 contains 16 residues. DNA of the CDR3: TGTGCCACCAGCAGAAGTAGACAGGGGGAGAACACTGAAGCTTTCTTT. This gives the protein CATSRSRQGENTEAFF.

The gene calls are TRBV2 and TRBJ1-1; the D is unclear. Germline V gene data show CDR1 as SNHLY and CDR2 as FYNNEI. Trimming pared 1 base from V and 5 bases from J, leaving 11 bases between. The CDR3 is made up of 14 amino acids. CDR3 region: CASSEGRVWTEAFF. The CDR3 DNA is TGTGCCAGCAGTGAAGGGCGGGTCTGGACTGAAGCTTTCTTT.

The chain has TRBV6-1 and TRBJ1-1, with D perhaps TRBD1 (6 bases). Germline V gene sequence: CDR1 MNHNS, CDR2 SASEGT. Deletions cut 2 bases from V and 1 base from J, with 14 bases between. The CDR3 contains 16 residues. The CDR3 protein is CASSEYRANPNTEAFF. As DNA, the CDR3 is TGTGCCAGCAGTGAATACAGGGCAAACCCGAACACTGAAGCTTTCTTT.

CDR3 bases: TGTGCCAGCAGCTTAACATCAGGGGCTAACTATGGCTACACCTTC. Its protein product is CASSLTSGANYGYTF. The chain links TRBV7-9 to TRBJ1-2; a weak D match, TRBD1 (6 bases). This CDR3 region has 15 residues. The germline gives CDR1 SEHNR, CDR2 FQNEAQ (reference sequence). V was trimmed by 2 bases and J by 0 bases, leaving 10 bases between them.

This clone was found once. J is TRBJ1-2 and V is TRBV29-1, with 8 nucleotides matching TRBD1. Looked up from germline, CDR1 is SQVTM and CDR2 is ANQGSEA. The CDR3 totals 12 residues. J gave up 6 bases and V 8 bases, and 8 bases lay outside the gene matches. For the CDR3, the DNA is TGCAGCTTCCGGACAGGGTGGGATGGCTACACCTTC. Protein sequence: CSFRTGWDGYTF.

V usage is TRBV5-1 and J usage is TRBJ2-7; 8 bases match TRBD1. This CDR3 spans 14 amino acids. The V gene end was trimmed by 4 bases and the J gene end by 7 bases; junction bases not matched to a gene: 10. Germline V lookup: CDR1 SGHRS, CDR2 YFSETQ. In DNA, the CDR3 is TGCGCCAGCAGCAAGGACAGGGAAGACGGGGAGCAGTACTTC. Translated, it gives CASSKDREDGEQYF.

The V call is TRBV2, the J call TRBJ1-3; the D is unclear. The V end was cut by 1 base, the J end by 4 bases, with 11 bases between. The CDR3 sequence is 15 residues long. Germline CDR1 is SNHLY and CDR2 is FYNNEI. The CDR3, as DNA: TGTGCCAGCAGTGAAGGTCCCCGGTCCGGAAACACCATATATTTT. Translation gives CASSEGPRSGNTIYF.

This clone was detected once. The chain links TRBV7-9 to TRBJ1-5; D gene uncertain. This CDR3 comprises 15 residues. Germline CDR1 SEHNR, CDR2 FQNEAQ (reference sequence). V lost 1 base and J 7 bases, leaving 14 bases between the germline ends. CDR3 sequence (DNA): TGTGCCAGCAGCTTAGAGGGCGGGTCTAGACAGCCCCAGCATTTT. Translation gives CASSLEGGSRQPQHF.

The chain couples TRBV6-1 to TRBJ2-7, with D perhaps matching TRBD2 (5 bases). The CDR3 spans 16 residues. Germline CDR1 is MNHNS and CDR2 is SASEGT. V was cut by 5 bases and J by 6 bases, with 23 bases left in between. The CDR3 DNA follows: TGTGCCAGCAGTCAAGTACCTCCGGGATTTCCCGGCGAGCAGTACTTC. It yields the protein CASSQVPPGFPGEQYF.

The chain carries TRBV6-5 and TRBJ1-2; tentative D call: TRBD1 (6 bases). Looked up from germline, CDR1 is MNHEY and CDR2 is SVGAGI. This CDR3 contains 15 residues. V was trimmed by 5 bases and J by 8 bases, leaving 21 bases between them. The CDR3 DNA reads as TGTGCCAGCAGTCTCCGACAGGAGGCCATCGGGGGCTACACCTTC. This sequence encodes CASSLRQEAIGGYTF.

The rearrangement uses TRBV7-6 and TRBJ1-6, with 9 bases fitting TRBD1. Per the germline V gene, CDR1 is SGHVS and CDR2 is FNYEAQ. Germline trimming cut 5 bases from V and 1 base from J; bases unmatched to any gene: 3. This CDR3 is 16 amino acids long. This CDR3 reads CASSLGQGSYNSPLHF. The CDR3 DNA follows: TGTGCCAGCAGCCTGGGACAGGGATCCTATAATTCACCCCTCCACTTT. The variable domain in full, completed from reference TRBV7-6 and TRBJ1-6, reads GAGVSQSPRYKVTKRGQDVALRCDPISGHVSLYWYRQALGQGPEFLTYFNYEAQQDKSGLPNDRFSAERPEGSISTLTIQRTEQRDSAMYRCASSLGQGSYNSPLHFGNGTRLTVT.

The rearrangement joins TRBV19 to TRBJ1-5; weak D call: TRBD1 (5 bases). Germline V lookup: CDR1 LNHDA, CDR2 SQIVND (reference sequence). The CDR3 contains 15 residues. Trimming pared 9 bases from V and 1 base from J, leaving 16 bases between. CDR3 sequence: CASQGQAISNQPQHF. In DNA, the CDR3 is TGTGCCAGCCAGGGCCAGGCGATCAGCAATCAGCCCCAGCATTTT.

This chain's CDR3 is CASSPPGVGSYEQYF. In DNA form, the CDR3 reads TGCGCCAGCAGCCCCCCGGGGGTAGGGTCCTACGAGCAGTACTTC. J is TRBJ2-7 and V is TRBV5-1; maybe TRBD2 (6 bases). The CDR3 sequence is 15 residues long. Trimming took 4 bases from V and 1 from J, leaving 15 bases between them. The V gene's germline CDR1 is SGHRS and CDR2 YFSETQ.

The V call is TRBV13, the J call TRBJ1-1; D not certain. V lost 1 base and J 5 bases, leaving 8 bases between the germline ends. This CDR3 contains 13 residues. Germline CDR1 and CDR2: PRHDT and FYEKMQ (reference sequence). CDR3 nucleotide sequence: TGTGCCAGCAGCTTAGATTGGGCTACTGAAGCTTTCTTT. It encodes CASSLDWATEAFF.

The chain uses TRBV28 and TRBJ1-2; no clear D. CDR3 length: 14 amino acids. Germline CDR1 reads MDHEN; CDR2 reads SYDVKM. V shed 5 bases and J shed 2 bases, with 12 bases lying between them. The CDR3 DNA sequence: TGTGCCAGCAGTCCATCTAGAGAGAACTATGGCTACACCTTC. Translation: CASSPSRENYGYTF.

In its sample, this clone was seen once. This chain connects TRBV7-9 to TRBJ1-5; D remains ambiguous. CDR1 and CDR2 (germline): SEHNR, FQNEAQ (reference sequence). With 5 bases removed from V and 11 bases from J, the gap between germline ends came to 13 bases. This CDR3 comprises 12 residues. The CDR3 nucleotides are TGTGCCAGCAGCGCCAGCGGGATGACCCAGCATTTT. It is translated as CASSASGMTQHF.

V usage is TRBV4-1 and J usage is TRBJ2-3, with 7 bases matching TRBD2. Looked up from germline, CDR1 is MGHRA and CDR2 is YSYEKL. This CDR3 comprises 15 residues. Losses at the gene ends were 0 bases for V and 5 bases for J; bases not matched to a gene: 5. The CDR3 nucleotides are TGCGCCAGCAGCCAAGATCGGACTAGATTAGATACGCAGTATTTT. This gives the protein CASSQDRTRLDTQYF.

The chain links TRBV19 to TRBJ2-1; 8 bases map to TRBD2. Germline loops: CDR1 LNHDA, CDR2 SQIVND (reference sequence). With V trimmed by 2 bases and J by 4 bases, 10 bases remained unmatched. The CDR3 is 17 amino acids. As DNA, the CDR3 is TGTGCCAGTAGTATATTTCAAGGCGGGGGGCCGTACAATGAGCAGTTCTTC. This gives the protein CASSIFQGGGPYNEQFF.

The J gene is TRBJ1-5, the V gene TRBV28; the D is unclear. CDR3 size: 14 residues. V was pared by 7 bases and J by 0 bases, with 10 bases between. From germline, CDR1 is MDHEN and CDR2 SYDVKM. For the CDR3, the DNA is TGTGCCAGCAAGGGCGGGTATAGCAATCAGCCCCAGCATTTT. Translated: CASKGGYSNQPQHF. Complete variable domain (other parts from reference TRBV28 and TRBJ1-5): DVKVTQSSRYLVKRTGEKVFLECVQDMDHENMFWYRQDPGLGLRLIYFSYDVKMKEKGDIPEGYSVSREKKERFSLILESASTNQTSMYLCASKGGYSNQPQHFGDGTRLSIL.

V usage is TRBV27 and J usage is TRBJ2-7; 7 bases are a match to TRBD1. The germline V gene has CDR1 MNHEY and CDR2 SMNVEV (reference sequence). This CDR3 spans 15 amino acids. The V segment lost 4 bases and the J segment 0 bases; nucleotides outside the gene matches: 6. In DNA form, the CDR3 reads TGTGCCAGCAGTTATTTCTCAGGGGGCTCCTACGAGCAGTACTTC. Encoded protein: CASSYFSGGSYEQYF.

The chain employs TRBV7-6 and TRBJ2-3; TRBD2 agrees at 13 bases. Germline V gene sequence: CDR1 SGHVS, CDR2 FNYEAQ. V shed 1 base, J shed 6 bases, and the junction held 1 base outside the gene matches. This CDR3 is built from 15 residues. CDR3 protein: CASSLGTSGSDTQYF. DNA for the CDR3: TGTGCCAGCAGCTTAGGGACTAGCGGGAGTGATACGCAGTATTTT.

The rearrangement links TRBV7-5 to TRBJ1-5; the D segment call TRBD1 is taken from the table without a DNA check. TRBV7-5 is reported as a pseudogene. The CDR3 is 14 amino acids. The CDR3 reads CVRRFTGDNWPQHF. The CDR3 region has the DNA TGTGTCAGAAGATTTACAGGGGACAATTGGCCCCAGCATTTT.